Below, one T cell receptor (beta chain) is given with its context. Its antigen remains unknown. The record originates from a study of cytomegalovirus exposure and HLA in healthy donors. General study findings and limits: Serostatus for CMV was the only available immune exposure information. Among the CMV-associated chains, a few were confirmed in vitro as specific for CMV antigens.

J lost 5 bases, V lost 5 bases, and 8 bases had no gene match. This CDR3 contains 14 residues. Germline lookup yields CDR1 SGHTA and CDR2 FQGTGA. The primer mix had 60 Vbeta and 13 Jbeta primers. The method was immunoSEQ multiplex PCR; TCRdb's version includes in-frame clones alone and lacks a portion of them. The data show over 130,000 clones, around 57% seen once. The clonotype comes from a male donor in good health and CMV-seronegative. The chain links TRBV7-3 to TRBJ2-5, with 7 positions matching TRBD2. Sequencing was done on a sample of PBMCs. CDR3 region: CASSPLGGEETQYF. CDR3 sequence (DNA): TGTGCCAGCAGCCCCCTTGGGGGGGAGGAGACCCAGTACTTC.